This passage covers 26 T cell receptor beta chains from one sample sequenced in a study of T cell changes during pregnancy in multiple sclerosis. Some clones are missing from TCRdb's copy, which holds only in-frame ones; the method was immunoSEQ multiplex PCR. Seen here are some 130,000 clones, 96% observed once, and the top ten hold around 0.4%. Source: peripheral blood, taken after pregnancy. The receptors originated from a female donor with multiple sclerosis, enrolled in a pregnancy study.

V usage is TRBV19 and J usage is TRBJ2-7; 10 bases map to TRBD1. Unmatched junction bases numbered 19, after V lost 6 bases and J lost 5 bases. Germline-derived CDR1 and CDR2 are LNHDA and SQIVND (reference sequence). The CDR3 runs 18 residues. The CDR3 loop is CASRLDRSGQGVPHEQYF. CDR3 bases: TGTGCCAGTAGACTCGACCGGAGCGGACAGGGGGTTCCCCACGAGCAGTACTTC.

The V call is TRBV5-1, the J call TRBJ2-1; a weak D match, TRBD2 (5 bases). This CDR3 comprises 12 residues. V lost 4 bases, J lost 7 bases, and 9 bases lay in between. Germline V gene data show CDR1 as SGHRS and CDR2 as YFSETQ. The CDR3 here is CASSPGGNEQFF. CDR3 nucleotide sequence: TGCGCCAGCAGCCCAGGAGGAAATGAGCAGTTCTTC.

The chain links TRBV18 to TRBJ2-2; D is perhaps TRBD1 (6 bases). This CDR3 contains 14 residues. Germline loops: CDR1 KGHSH, CDR2 LQKENI. Trimming pared 2 bases from V and 4 bases from J, leaving 8 bases between. CDR3 DNA sequence: TGTGCCAGCTCACCATTGGGGGCCACCGGGGAGCTGTTTTTT. This gives the protein CASSPLGATGELFF.

The chain employs TRBV2 and TRBJ2-5; TRBD1 is a possible D gene (6 bases). There are 13 residues in the CDR3. The germline CDR1 and CDR2 sequences are SNHLY and FYNNEI. Deletions cut 10 bases from V and 3 bases from J, with 15 bases between. The CDR3 bases are TGTGCCACTCTACAGGGTACGAAAGAGACCCAGTACTTC. This codes for CATLQGTKETQYF.

The chain couples TRBV28 to TRBJ1-1, with a possible D match to TRBD1 (6 bases). From germline, CDR1 is MDHEN and CDR2 SYDVKM. The CDR3 consists of 14 residues. Trimming shortened V by 4 bases and J by 2 bases, and 11 bases separated the two germline ends. The CDR3 sequence: CASSSRGGNTEAFF. In DNA form, the CDR3 reads TGTGCCAGCAGTTCGCGAGGGGGAAACACTGAAGCTTTCTTT.

This chain connects TRBV28 to TRBJ2-7; D may be TRBD1 (5 bases). Trimming removed 3 bases from V and 7 bases from J, with 10 bases in between. The CDR3 length is 12 residues. Germline V lookup: CDR1 MDHEN, CDR2 SYDVKM. The DNA for the CDR3 is TGTGCCAGCAGTTTTCAGGGCTGGGAGCAGTACTTC. Translation gives CASSFQGWEQYF.

V and J are TRBV7-9 and TRBJ1-2; D is perhaps TRBD1 (5 bases). Germline-derived CDR1 and CDR2 are SEHNR and FQNEAQ (reference sequence). The V end lost 5 bases, the J end lost 1 base, and 8 bases lay between the germline ends. This CDR3 region has 13 residues. CDR3 sequence (DNA): TGTGCCAGCAGCCGCAGGGATAACTATGGCTACACCTTC. Protein sequence: CASSRRDNYGYTF.

Only one count was recorded for this clone. The CDR3 protein is CASSPGRPLAGELFF. The CDR3 bases are TGCGCCAGCAGCCCTGGCAGGCCTTTGGCCGGGGAGCTGTTTTTT. The rearrangement joins TRBV5-1 to TRBJ2-2, with D uncertain. The CDR3 loop spans 15 amino acids. The ends were cut back, 4 bases at V and 6 bases at J, with 16 bases in the middle. The germline V gene has CDR1 SGHRS and CDR2 YFSETQ.

The rearrangement links TRBV27 to TRBJ1-2; 9 nucleotides agree with TRBD1. CDR1 is MNHEY, CDR2 SMNVEV, per germline (reference sequence). V shed 4 bases and J 8 bases; nucleotides not matched to a gene: 8. The CDR3 spans 14 residues. The CDR3 DNA reads as TGTGCCAGCAGTTCACCCGGGACAGGGCAGGGCTACACCTTC. Translation: CASSSPGTGQGYTF.

The chain uses TRBV7-2 and TRBJ1-2; 7 bases match TRBD1. J was trimmed by 8 bases and V by 7 bases; bases with no gene match: 10. CDR3 size: 13 residues. Germline CDR1 and CDR2: SGHTA and FQGNSA. Here the CDR3 DNA reads TGTGCCAGCACCATCCCGGGACAGTTAGGCTACACCTTC. This codes for CASTIPGQLGYTF. The whole variable domain, remainder taken from reference TRBV7-2 and TRBJ1-2, is GAGVSQSPSNKVTEKGKDVELRCDPISGHTALYWYRQSLGQGLEFLIYFQGNSAPDKSGLPSDRFSAERTGGSVSTLTIQRTQQEDSAVYLCASTIPGQLGYTFGSGTRLTVV.

This clone was seen only once. The rearrangement links TRBV10-3 to TRBJ2-2; TRBD2 matches 10 bases. Germline CDR1 reads ENHRY; CDR2 reads SYGVKD. The V gene end was trimmed by 2 bases and the J gene end by 1 base; junction bases not matched to a gene: 4. This CDR3 comprises 17 residues. CDR3: CAISERTSGLNTGELFF. Written as DNA, the CDR3 is TGTGCCATCAGTGAGAGGACTAGCGGCCTGAACACCGGGGAGCTGTTTTTT.

The sample holds a few counts of this clone. V is TRBV2 and J is TRBJ1-1, with D hard to call. The germline V gene encodes CDR1 SNHLY and CDR2 FYNNEI. The V end lost 6 bases, the J end lost 8 bases, and 7 bases lay between the germline ends. CDR3 length: 10 residues. The CDR3 is CASRGPEAFF. The CDR3 coding sequence is TGTGCCAGCAGGGGCCCGGAAGCTTTCTTT. Filled out from reference TRBV2 and TRBJ1-1, the complete variable domain reads EPEVTQTPSHQVTQMGQEVILRCVPISNHLYFYWYRQILGQKVEFLVSFYNNEISEKSEIFDDQFSVERPDGSNFTLKIRSTKLEDSAMYFCASRGPEAFFGQGTRLTVV.

The rearrangement links TRBV23-1 to TRBJ1-1, with D maybe TRBD1 (5 bases). TRBV23-1 is given ORF status, its function remaining uncertain. V was pared by 5 bases and J by 3 bases, with 7 bases between. This CDR3 comprises 12 residues. The CDR3 protein is CASSKGDTEAFF. The CDR3 nucleotides are TGCGCCAGCAGTAAAGGGGACACTGAAGCTTTCTTT.

The genes are TRBV27 and TRBJ1-1, with D possibly matching TRBD1 (5 bases). V was pared by 2 bases and J by 2 bases, with 15 bases between. Per the germline V gene, CDR1 is MNHEY and CDR2 is SMNVEV (reference sequence). The CDR3 extends over 16 amino acids. The CDR3 DNA reads as TGTGCCAGCAGTTTAAAGGTTACAGGACCTAACACTGAAGCTTTCTTT. Amino acids: CASSLKVTGPNTEAFF.

The gene calls are TRBV4-1 and TRBJ2-7, with TRBD2 matching 7 bases. This CDR3 is built from 16 residues. CDR1 is MGHRA, CDR2 YSYEKL, per germline. J lost 3 bases, V lost 4 bases, and 12 bases had no gene match. CDR3 sequence: CASSPVRGRAYYEQYF. The DNA for the CDR3 is TGCGCCAGCAGCCCCGTACGTGGGAGGGCCTACTACGAGCAGTACTTC.

In its sample, this clone was seen once. J is TRBJ2-7 and V is TRBV15; 7 nucleotides align to TRBD2. V was clipped by 1 base and J by 2 bases; unmatched bases: 5. The CDR3 extends over 15 amino acids. The germline V gene has CDR1 LNHNV and CDR2 YYDKDF (reference sequence). The CDR3 DNA reads as TGTGCCACCAGCAGAGGATCCGGGAGGACCTACGAGCAGTACTTC. Translating gives CATSRGSGRTYEQYF.

The chain carries TRBV12-5 and TRBJ2-1; 11 bases agree with TRBD2. The CDR3 is made up of 16 amino acids. V shed 7 bases, J shed 8 bases, and the junction held 13 bases outside the gene matches. Germline V gene data show CDR1 as LGHNT and CDR2 as FRNRAP. CDR3 loop: CASATRSTSGGHEQFF. CDR3 nucleotide sequence: TGTGCTAGTGCCACGAGGAGTACTAGCGGGGGCCATGAGCAGTTCTTC.

The chain combines TRBV6-5 with TRBJ2-2; a weak D match, TRBD2 (6 bases). CDR1 and CDR2 from the germline V gene are MNHEY and SVGAGI. CDR3 length equals 15 residues. The ends were cut back, 5 bases at V and 5 bases at J, with 15 bases in the middle. The CDR3 region has the DNA TGTGCCAGCAGTCTAGTCCAGGGAGGAACCGGGGAGCTGTTTTTT. The encoded protein is CASSLVQGGTGELFF.

The chain carries TRBV29-1 and TRBJ2-3; 10 bases are shared with TRBD2. V was pared by 7 bases and J by 2 bases, with 9 bases of the junction left unmatched. Germline CDR1 and CDR2: SQVTM and ANQGSEA. This CDR3 contains 15 residues. For the CDR3, the DNA is TGCAGCGCCAAACTAGGACTAGCGGTCACAGATACGCAGTATTTT. Amino acid sequence: CSAKLGLAVTDTQYF.

The CDR3 sequence is CASRLIGPAEAFF. CDR3 DNA sequence: TGTGCCAGCAGGCTCATTGGGCCGGCTGAAGCTTTCTTT. The chain is built from TRBV28 and TRBJ1-1; D remains unclear. The CDR3 is 13 residues long. CDR1 and CDR2 from the germline V gene are MDHEN and SYDVKM. Trimming took off 6 bases at V and 6 bases at J, with 14 bases between the two ends.

This chain connects TRBV5-1 to TRBJ1-1; no clear D. This CDR3 contains 12 residues. With 4 bases removed from V and 7 bases from J, the gap between germline ends came to 11 bases. CDR1 is SGHRS and CDR2 is YFSETQ in the germline V gene. The CDR3 loop reads CASSAEGIEAFF. The CDR3 bases are TGCGCCAGCAGCGCCGAGGGTATTGAAGCTTTCTTT.

The V call is TRBV20-1, the J call TRBJ2-7, with D unclear. V was trimmed by 6 bases and J by 5 bases, leaving 11 bases between them. Germline CDR1 DFQATT, CDR2 SNEGSKA (reference sequence). This CDR3 has 11 residues. CDR3 sequence: CSAGISHEQYF. The CDR3 nucleotides read TGCAGTGCCGGTATCTCTCACGAGCAGTACTTC.

The chain combines TRBV6-6 with TRBJ1-3; a weak D match, TRBD1 (6 bases). V was pared by 5 bases and J by 0 bases, with 11 bases between. This CDR3 is 15 amino acids long. CDR1 and CDR2 (germline): MNHNY, SVGAGI (reference sequence). The CDR3 protein is CASSVHRDSGNTIYF. The CDR3 nucleotides are TGTGCCAGCAGTGTACACAGGGACTCTGGAAACACCATATATTTT.

The genes are TRBV5-1 and TRBJ2-7; D may be TRBD1 (6 bases). The CDR3 has 15 amino acids. V was shortened by 0 bases and J by 2 bases, with 12 bases between the two germline ends. Per germline, CDR1 SGHRS and CDR2 YFSETQ. CDR3 amino acids: CASSLEQGGTYEQYF. CDR3 in DNA: TGCGCCAGCAGCTTGGAACAGGGTGGGACCTACGAGCAGTACTTC.

The chain couples TRBV7-9 to TRBJ1-4; 7 bases are a match to TRBD1. CDR1 is SEHNR, CDR2 FQNEAQ, per germline (reference sequence). The CDR3 contains 17 residues. V trimming: 4 bases; J trimming: 3 bases; junction bases outside the gene matches: 11. The CDR3 reads CASSSTTGLSSNEKLFF. Here the CDR3 DNA reads TGTGCCAGCAGCTCAACGACAGGGCTTAGTTCTAATGAAAAACTGTTTTTT.

The chain is built from TRBV19 and TRBJ2-2; tentative D call: TRBD1 (6 bases). This CDR3 has 13 amino acids. Germline CDR1 and CDR2: LNHDA and SQIVND (reference sequence). V shed 9 bases and J shed 4 bases, with 12 bases lying between them. The CDR3 region has the DNA TGTGCCAGCTACAGGGCGAGCACCGGGGAGCTGTTTTTT. It specifies CASYRASTGELFF.